One sample yielded the 3 T cell receptor beta chains listed below, sequenced in a study of T cells in Graves' hyperthyroidism and ophthalmopathy. Researchers amplified the TCR beta CDR3 regions from RNA transcripts. HTBI primers were employed in a first-round RT-PCR of the TCR CDR3. TCRdb recomputed calls from the multiplex PCR reads with MiXCR, one row per CDR3 protein. The sample records under 400,000 distinct CDR3 sequences, 16% being singletons. The sample was blood. The receptors derive from a man aged 30 to 39 with Graves' hyperthyroidism.

This clonotype came up many times. The chain has TRBV28 and TRBJ2-7; perhaps TRBD2 as D (6 bases). Per the germline V gene, CDR1 is MDHEN and CDR2 is SYDVKM. The CDR3 is 16 amino acids. The ends were cut back, 2 bases at V and 5 bases at J, with 19 bases in the middle. The CDR3 coding sequence is TGTGCCAGCAGTTTAGTAGGCACGGGAGACTTCCACGAGCAGTACTTC. Protein sequence: CASSLVGTGDFHEQYF.

The table lists this clonotype with many counts. J is TRBJ1-2 and V is TRBV11-2; tentative D call: TRBD1 (5 bases). V lost 9 bases to trimming and J lost 1 base, with 9 bases between them. The CDR3 sequence is 12 residues long. CDR1 SGHAT and CDR2 FQNNGV come from the germline V gene. The CDR3 region is CASGTLNYGYTF. The CDR3 DNA follows: TGTGCCAGTGGGACCCTTAACTATGGCTACACCTTC.

In this sample, this clonotype turned up a few times. CDR3 region: CSVVRKLNTEAFF. CDR3 coding DNA: TGCAGCGTTGTTAGGAAACTGAACACTGAAGCTTTCTTT. V and J are TRBV29-1 and TRBJ1-1; no reliable D call. This CDR3 region has 13 residues. The germline gives CDR1 SQVTM, CDR2 ANQGSEA. The V gene lost 4 bases and the J gene lost 0 bases, with 9 bases spanning the gap. Full variable domain (rest looked up from reference TRBV29-1 and TRBJ1-1): SAVISQKPSRDICQRGTSLTIQCQVDSQVTMMFWYRQQPGQSLTLIATANQGSEATYESGFVIDKFPISRPNLTFSTLTVSNMSPEDSSIYLCSVVRKLNTEAFFGQGTRLTVV.